This paragraph covers one TCR beta chain sequence. Researchers report immunoSEQ v3.0 was run at survey level. The study targeted about 35,000-55,000 T-cell genomes per sample in sequencing. The repertoire was sequenced with immunoSEQ multiplex PCR; TCRdb's copy has only in-frame clones and lacks some. Seen here are 31,000 or so clones, roughly 96% observed once, and the top ten hold 2% to 3%. Among participants with HIV, every one received treatment in the United States. These data originate in a study of long-term antiretroviral therapy in people with HIV. V was pared by 0 bases and J by 2 bases, with 13 bases between. Germline V gene sequence: CDR1 MGHRA, CDR2 YSYEKL. The CDR3 is 16 amino acids.

This sequence was found in a man aged 30-40 years with HIV. Material: unsorted PBMCs, obtained roughly 6.9 years after starting antiretroviral therapy. The J gene is TRBJ2-5, the V gene TRBV4-1, with a tentative D call TRBD1 (5 bases). The CDR3 protein is CASSQDLTRAQETQYF. For the CDR3, the DNA is TGCGCCAGCAGCCAAGATTTAACCAGGGCACAAGAGACCCAGTACTTC.